These 3 T cell receptor beta chains were sequenced from one sample in a study of blood T cell repertoires in COVID-19. Some clones are missing from TCRdb's copy, which holds only in-frame ones; the method was immunoSEQ multiplex PCR. The sample has over 250,000 clones, approximately 90% seen once. What was sequenced was peripheral blood. The receptors shown here come from a woman in her forties who had recovered from COVID-19.

Turning to this clone: Other DNA sequences in this specimen translate into the identical CDR3. This chain joins TRBV9 and TRBJ1-1; the D is unclear. This CDR3 spans 13 amino acids. The V gene lost 0 bases and the J gene lost 3 bases, with 6 bases spanning the gap. Germline V gives CDR1 SGDLS, CDR2 YYNGEE. In DNA form, the CDR3 reads TGTGCCAGCAGCGTAGGCGGATACACTGAAGCTTTCTTT. This encodes CASSVGGYTEAFF.

The gene calls are TRBV7-8 and TRBJ2-1, with 9 positions matching TRBD2. V gave up 5 bases and J gave up 5 bases; unmatched junction bases: 13. The CDR3 extends over 17 amino acids. Germline values: CDR1 SGHVS, CDR2 FQNEAQ. The DNA of the CDR3 is TGTGCCAGCAGCCCCCGACTCTGGACTAGCGCCAACAATGAGCAGTTCTTC. Translated: CASSPRLWTSANNEQFF.

The genes are TRBV18 and TRBJ2-1; 16 bases are a match to TRBD2. From germline, CDR1 is KGHSH and CDR2 LQKENI. J lost 6 bases, V lost 6 bases, and 8 bases had no gene match. The CDR3 has 17 residues. The CDR3 sequence: CASSPTGTSGRANEQFF. The CDR3 DNA follows: TGTGCCAGCTCCCCAACCGGGACTAGCGGGAGGGCCAATGAGCAGTTCTTC. Filled out from reference TRBV18 and TRBJ2-1, the complete variable domain reads NAGVMQNPRHLVRRRGQEARLRCSPMKGHSHVYWYRQLPEEGLKFMVYLQKENIIDESGMPKERFSAEFPKEGPSILRIQQVVRGDSAAYFCASSPTGTSGRANEQFFGPGTRLTVL.